This T cell receptor (beta chain) was sequenced for a study of vaccination effects on CD4 cells after COVID-19. Assay used: immunoSEQ multiplex PCR; TCRdb lists only in-frame clones, some missing. This table has about 70,000 clones, about four fifths appearing once. Of note for this clone: Its target is not known.

Sequencing followed a ViraFEST assay step that expanded antigen-specific CD4+ T cells with viral peptide pools. The culture ran for 10 days, and then CD4+ T cells were isolated. The healthy vaccine recipients, who had no prior SARS-CoV-2 infection, showed negative nucleocapsid antibodies. Specimen: CD4+ T cells from PBMCs cultured with SARS-CoV-2 spike peptides, collected before COVID-19 vaccination. This clonotype originated in a human donor who received a COVID-19 vaccine.

The CDR3 loop reads CAWSRGAGNTIYF. CDR3 in DNA: TGTGCCTGGAGTCGGGGCGCTGGAAACACCATATATTTT. V gene TRBV30 combines with J gene TRBJ1-3; D is possibly TRBD1 (5 bases). The CDR3 loop spans 13 amino acids. Germline CDR1 is GTSNPN and CDR2 is SVGIG (reference sequence). V was clipped by 2 bases and J by 2 bases, with 7 bases between them.